This TCR beta chain was captured by sequencing in a study of molecular identifiers for immune sequencing clone quantification. This clonotype was counted only a few times. TCR libraries were built in bulk with a published protocol and specific TCR primers. Via MiXCR, TCRdb re-called the PCR reads, giving one row per CDR3 protein. This sample yields hundreds of thousands of distinct CDR3 sequences, of which around 25% are seen a single time; 0.78% belongs to the top ten. CDR3 size: 15 residues. Trimming shortened V by 3 bases and J by 5 bases, and 13 bases separated the two germline ends. The sample comprised naive CD8+ T cells from blood, with Jurkat cell RNA spiked in. The subset denotes: FACS-sorted CD8+CD4-CCR7+CD45RA+ naive T cells. The genes are TRBV12-3 or TRBV12-4 and TRBJ1-4; maybe TRBD1 (6 bases). This clonotype was sampled from a human donor in good health. Some libraries in this study had Jurkat cell RNA spiked in. CDR3: CASSFRGARNEKLFF. The CDR3 DNA reads as TGTGCCAGCAGTTTCCGGGGGGCCAGAAATGAAAAACTGTTTTTT.